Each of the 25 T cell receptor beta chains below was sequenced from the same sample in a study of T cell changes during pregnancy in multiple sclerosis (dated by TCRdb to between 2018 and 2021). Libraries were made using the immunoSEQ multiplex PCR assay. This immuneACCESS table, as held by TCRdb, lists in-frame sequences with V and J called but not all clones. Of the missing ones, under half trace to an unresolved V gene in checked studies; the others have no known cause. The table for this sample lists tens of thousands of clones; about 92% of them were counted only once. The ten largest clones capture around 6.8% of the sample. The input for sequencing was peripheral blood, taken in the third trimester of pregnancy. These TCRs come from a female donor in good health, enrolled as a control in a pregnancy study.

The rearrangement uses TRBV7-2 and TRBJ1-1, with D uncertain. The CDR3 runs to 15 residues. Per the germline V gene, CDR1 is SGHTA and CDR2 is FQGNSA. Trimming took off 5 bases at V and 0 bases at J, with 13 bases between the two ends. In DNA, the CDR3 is TGTGCCAGCAGCGTAGAAGCGGGCGTGAACACTGAAGCTTTCTTT. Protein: CASSVEAGVNTEAFF.

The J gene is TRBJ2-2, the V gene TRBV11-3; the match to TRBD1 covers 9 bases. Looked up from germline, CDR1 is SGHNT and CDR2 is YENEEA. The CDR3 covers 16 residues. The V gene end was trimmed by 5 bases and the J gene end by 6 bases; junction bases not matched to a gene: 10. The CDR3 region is CASSALQQGAAGELFF. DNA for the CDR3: TGTGCCAGCAGCGCCCTCCAACAGGGGGCGGCCGGGGAGCTGTTTTTT.

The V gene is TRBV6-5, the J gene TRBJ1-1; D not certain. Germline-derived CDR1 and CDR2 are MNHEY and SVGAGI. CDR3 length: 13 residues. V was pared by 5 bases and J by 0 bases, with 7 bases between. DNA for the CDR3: TGTGCCAGCAGTCTCACAGTGAACACTGAAGCTTTCTTT. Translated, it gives CASSLTVNTEAFF.

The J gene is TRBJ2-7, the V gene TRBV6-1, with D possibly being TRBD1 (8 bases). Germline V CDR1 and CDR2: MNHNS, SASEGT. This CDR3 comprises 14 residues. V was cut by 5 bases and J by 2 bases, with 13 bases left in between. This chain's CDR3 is CASSRAGQAYEQYF. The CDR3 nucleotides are TGTGCCAGCAGTCGAGCGGGACAGGCCTACGAGCAGTACTTC.

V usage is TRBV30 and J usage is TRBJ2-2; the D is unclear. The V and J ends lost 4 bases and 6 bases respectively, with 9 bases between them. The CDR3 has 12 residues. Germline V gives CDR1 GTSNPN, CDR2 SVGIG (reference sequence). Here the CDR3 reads CAWTHQAGELFF. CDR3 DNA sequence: TGTGCCTGGACCCATCAGGCCGGGGAGCTGTTTTTT.

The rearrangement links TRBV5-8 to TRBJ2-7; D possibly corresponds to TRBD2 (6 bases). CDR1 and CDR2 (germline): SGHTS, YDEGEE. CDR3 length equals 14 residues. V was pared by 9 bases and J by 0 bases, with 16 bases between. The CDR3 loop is CATRRRGSSYEQYF. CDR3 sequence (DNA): TGTGCCACCCGACGTCGGGGGTCCTCCTACGAGCAGTACTTC.

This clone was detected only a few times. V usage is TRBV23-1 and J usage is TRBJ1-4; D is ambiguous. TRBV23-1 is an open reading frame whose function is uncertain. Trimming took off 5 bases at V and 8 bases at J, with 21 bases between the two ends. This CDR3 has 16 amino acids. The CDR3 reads CASSCVERVVGEKLFF. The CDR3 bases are TGCGCCAGCAGTTGTGTTGAGCGGGTCGTAGGGGAAAAACTGTTTTTT.

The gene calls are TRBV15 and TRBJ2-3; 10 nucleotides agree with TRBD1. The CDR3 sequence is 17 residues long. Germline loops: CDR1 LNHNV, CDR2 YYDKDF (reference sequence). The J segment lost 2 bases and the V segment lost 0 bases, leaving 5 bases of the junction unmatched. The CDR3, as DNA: TGTGCCACCAGCAGAGATAAAGGGACAGGGGCCACAGATACGCAGTATTTT. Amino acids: CATSRDKGTGATDTQYF.

This CDR3 is CAVALDRGSYNEQFF. For the CDR3, the DNA is TGTGCCGTCGCTTTGGACAGGGGATCTTACAATGAGCAGTTCTTC. This chain uses TRBV10-3 with TRBJ2-1, with 9 bases matching TRBD1. The germline gives CDR1 ENHRY, CDR2 SYGVKD. The J segment lost 4 bases and the V segment lost 11 bases, leaving 12 bases of the junction unmatched. This CDR3 contains 15 residues.

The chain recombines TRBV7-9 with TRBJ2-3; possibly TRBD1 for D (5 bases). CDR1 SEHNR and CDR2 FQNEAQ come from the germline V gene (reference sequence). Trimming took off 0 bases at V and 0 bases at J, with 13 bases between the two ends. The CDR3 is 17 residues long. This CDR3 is CASSLASTAKSTDTQYF. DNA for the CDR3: TGTGCCAGCAGCTTAGCTTCGACAGCCAAGAGCACAGATACGCAGTATTTT.

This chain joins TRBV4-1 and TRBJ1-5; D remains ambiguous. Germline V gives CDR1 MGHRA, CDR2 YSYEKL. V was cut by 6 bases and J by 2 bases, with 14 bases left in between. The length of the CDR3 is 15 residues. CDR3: CASRVQEAGNQPQHF. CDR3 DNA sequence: TGCGCCAGCAGAGTCCAGGAGGCCGGCAATCAGCCCCAGCATTTT.

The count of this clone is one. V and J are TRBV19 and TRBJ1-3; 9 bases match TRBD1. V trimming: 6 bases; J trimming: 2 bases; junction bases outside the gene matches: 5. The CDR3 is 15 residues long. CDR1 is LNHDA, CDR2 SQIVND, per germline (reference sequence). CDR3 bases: TGTGCCAGTAGATTACAGGGGGCGCCTGGAAACACCATATATTTT. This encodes CASRLQGAPGNTIYF.

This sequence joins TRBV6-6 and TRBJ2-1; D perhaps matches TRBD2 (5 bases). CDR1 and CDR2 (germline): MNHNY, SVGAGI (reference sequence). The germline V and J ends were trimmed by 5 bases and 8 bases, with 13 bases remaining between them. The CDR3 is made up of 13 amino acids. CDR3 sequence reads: CASSPPARDEQFF. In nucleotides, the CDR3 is TGTGCCAGCAGTCCACCGGCGAGGGATGAGCAGTTCTTC.

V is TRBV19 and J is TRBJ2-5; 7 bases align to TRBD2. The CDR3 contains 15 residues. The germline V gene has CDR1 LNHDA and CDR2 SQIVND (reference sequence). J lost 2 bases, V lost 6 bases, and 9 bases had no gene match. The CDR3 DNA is TGTGCCAGTAGGGCTCGCGGGGGAACTCAAGAGACCCAGTACTTC. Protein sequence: CASRARGGTQETQYF.

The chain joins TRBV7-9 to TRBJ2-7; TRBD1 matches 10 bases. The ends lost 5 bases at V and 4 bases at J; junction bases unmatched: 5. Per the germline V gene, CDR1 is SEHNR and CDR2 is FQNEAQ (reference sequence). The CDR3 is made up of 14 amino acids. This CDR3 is CASSARTGGYEQYF. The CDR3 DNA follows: TGTGCCAGCAGCGCCCGGACAGGGGGTTACGAGCAGTACTTC.

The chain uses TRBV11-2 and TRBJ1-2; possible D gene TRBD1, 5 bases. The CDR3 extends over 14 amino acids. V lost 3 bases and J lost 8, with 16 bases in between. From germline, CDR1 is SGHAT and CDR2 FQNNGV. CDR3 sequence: CASSFDGTLRGYTF. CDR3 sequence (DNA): TGTGCCAGCAGCTTCGATGGGACTCTGAGGGGCTACACCTTC.

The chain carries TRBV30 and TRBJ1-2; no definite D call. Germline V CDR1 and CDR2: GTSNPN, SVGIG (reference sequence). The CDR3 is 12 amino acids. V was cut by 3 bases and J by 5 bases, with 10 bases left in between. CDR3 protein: CAWSQTGYGYTF. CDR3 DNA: TGTGCCTGGAGCCAAACGGGATATGGCTACACCTTC. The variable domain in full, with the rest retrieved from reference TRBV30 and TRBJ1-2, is SQTIHQWPATLVQPVGSPLSLECTVEGTSNPNLYWYRQAAGRGLQLLFYSVGIGQISSEVPQNLSASRPQDRQFILSSKKLLLSDSGFYLCAWSQTGYGYTFGSGTRLTVV.

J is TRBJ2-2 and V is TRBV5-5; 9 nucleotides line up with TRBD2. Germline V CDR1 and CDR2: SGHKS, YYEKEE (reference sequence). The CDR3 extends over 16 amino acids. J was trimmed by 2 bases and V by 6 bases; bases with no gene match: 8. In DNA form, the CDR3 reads TGTGCCAGCATTAGAGGCGGGGGGGTAAACACCGGGGAGCTGTTTTTT. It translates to CASIRGGGVNTGELFF.

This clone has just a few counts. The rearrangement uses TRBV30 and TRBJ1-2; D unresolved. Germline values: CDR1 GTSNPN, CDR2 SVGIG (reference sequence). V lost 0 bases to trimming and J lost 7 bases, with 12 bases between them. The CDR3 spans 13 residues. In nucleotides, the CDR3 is TGTGCCTGGAGTGTAGATCCAGGTCGTGGCTACACCTTC. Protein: CAWSVDPGRGYTF.

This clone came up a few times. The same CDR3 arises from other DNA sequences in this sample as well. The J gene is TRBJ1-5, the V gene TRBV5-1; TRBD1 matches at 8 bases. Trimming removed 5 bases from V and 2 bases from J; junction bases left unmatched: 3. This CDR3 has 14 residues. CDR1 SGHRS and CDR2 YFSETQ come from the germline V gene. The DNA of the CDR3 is TGCGCCAGCAGTCCGGGACAGGGCAATCAGCCCCAGCATTTT. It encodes CASSPGQGNQPQHF.

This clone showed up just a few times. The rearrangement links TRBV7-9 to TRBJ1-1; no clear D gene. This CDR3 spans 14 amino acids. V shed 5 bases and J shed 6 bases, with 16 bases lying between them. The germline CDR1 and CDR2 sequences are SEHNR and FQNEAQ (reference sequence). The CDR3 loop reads CASSAYRDFAEAFF. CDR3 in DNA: TGTGCCAGCAGCGCGTACCGCGACTTCGCTGAAGCTTTCTTT.

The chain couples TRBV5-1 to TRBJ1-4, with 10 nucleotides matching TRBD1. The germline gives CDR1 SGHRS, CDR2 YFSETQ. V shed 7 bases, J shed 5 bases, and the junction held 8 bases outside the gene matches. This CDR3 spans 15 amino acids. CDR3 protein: CASQTLGQGNEKLFF. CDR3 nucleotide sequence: TGCGCCAGCCAAACGCTGGGACAGGGGAATGAAAAACTGTTTTTT.

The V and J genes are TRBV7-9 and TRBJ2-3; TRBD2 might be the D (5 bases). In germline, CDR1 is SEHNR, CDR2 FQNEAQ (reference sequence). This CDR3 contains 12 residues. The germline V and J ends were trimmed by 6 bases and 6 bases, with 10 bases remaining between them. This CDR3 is CASRRVSDTQYF. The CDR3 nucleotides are TGTGCCAGCAGGCGGGTATCGGATACGCAGTATTTT.

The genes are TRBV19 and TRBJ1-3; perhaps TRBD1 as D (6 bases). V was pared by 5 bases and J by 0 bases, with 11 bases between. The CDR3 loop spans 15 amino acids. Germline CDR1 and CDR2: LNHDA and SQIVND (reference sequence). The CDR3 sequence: CASSPTGSSGNTIYF. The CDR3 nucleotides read TGTGCCAGTAGTCCTACAGGGAGCTCTGGAAACACCATATATTTT.

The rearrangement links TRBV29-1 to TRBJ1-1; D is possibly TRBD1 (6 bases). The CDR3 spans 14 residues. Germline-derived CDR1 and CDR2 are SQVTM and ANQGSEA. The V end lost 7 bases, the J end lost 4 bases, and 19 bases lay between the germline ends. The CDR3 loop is CSAEGEQGSTEAFF. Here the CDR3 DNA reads TGCAGCGCCGAGGGTGAACAGGGAAGCACTGAAGCTTTCTTT.